This is a list of T cell receptor beta chains from one sample in a study of T cells in Graves' hyperthyroidism and ophthalmopathy. MiXCR was run by TCRdb on the multiplex PCR reads, yielding one entry per CDR3 protein. The profile shows 370,000 or so distinct CDR3 sequences, 25% of them singletons. The sample was blood. The source of these receptors is a man aged 50-59 years with Graves' hyperthyroidism. The CDR3 runs from the conserved cysteine through the conserved F or W. D genes are given only for firm matches. The size field is filled for only some rows; it gives once, few, many or a size class.

V gene	CDR3 length	D gene	J gene	clone size	CDR3 DNA	CDR3 protein
TRBV10-3	16	NA	TRBJ2-7	NA	TGTGCCATCAGTTTTGCGATGGACGGTGGCTCCTACGAGCAGTACTTC	CAISFAMDGGSYEQYF
TRBV27	14	NA	TRBJ2-1	many	TGTGCCAGCAGTCTCGGACATAACTACAATGAGCAGTTCTTC	CASSLGHNYNEQFF
TRBV29-1	14	TRBD2	TRBJ2-1	few	TGCAGCGTTGCCAGCGGGAGGGCCCCCAATGAGCAGTTCTTC	CSVASGRAPNEQFF
TRBV28	13	TRBD1	TRBJ2-7	many	TGTGCCAGCAGTACAGGGGGAGAATACGAGCAGTACTTC	CASSTGGEYEQYF
TRBV11-3	17	NA	TRBJ2-1	few	TGTGCCAGCACCTCCCTTTTGGAGCGGAAGGGGTACAATGAGCAGTTCTTC	CASTSLLERKGYNEQFF
TRBV4-2	17	TRBD2	TRBJ2-1	once	TGTGCCAGCAGCCAAGAAACGGGACTAGCCATCTACAATGAGCAGTTCTTC	CASSQETGLAIYNEQFF
TRBV6-2/TRBV6-3	14	TRBD1	TRBJ1-2	few	TGTGCCAGCAGTACCCAGACAGGGTTCTATGGCTACACCTTC	CASSTQTGFYGYTF
TRBV12-3/TRBV12-4	14	NA	TRBJ2-2	NA	TGTGCCAGCAGGCCGGGACTCCAGACCGGGGAGCTGTTTTTT	CASRPGLQTGELFF
TRBV5-1	12	NA	TRBJ2-1	many	TGCGCCAGCACCTCGGGATCCGAAGAGCAGTTCTTC	CASTSGSEEQFF
TRBV7-2	16	NA	TRBJ2-5	NA	TGTGCCAGCAGCTCCTCAAAGTTGGGGTACGGAGAGACCCAGTACTTC	CASSSSKLGYGETQYF
TRBV11-2	14	NA	TRBJ2-1	few	TGTGCCAGCAGCTTAGCGGGCTCTACGAATGAGCAGTTCTTC	CASSLAGSTNEQFF
TRBV12-3/TRBV12-4	15	NA	TRBJ2-1	NA	TGTGCCAGCAGTTTGGGCGGCAGCAGCCACAATGAGCAGTTCTTC	CASSLGGSSHNEQFF
TRBV5-6	14	NA	TRBJ2-7	few	TGTGCCAGCAGCGCCACGGGGATCTTCTACGAGCAGTACTTC	CASSATGIFYEQYF
TRBV7-2	15	NA	TRBJ2-3	few	TGTGCCAGCAGCTTATTTCAAGGGGGCACAGATACGCAGTATTTT	CASSLFQGGTDTQYF
TRBV2	12	NA	TRBJ1-1	few	TGTGCCAGCACTCCGGGGTACACTGAAGCTTTCTTT	CASTPGYTEAFF
TRBV19	14	NA	TRBJ1-1	NA	TGTGCCAGTAGTACCGAGGGAGGGTGGACTGAAGCTTTCTTT	CASSTEGGWTEAFF
TRBV12-3/TRBV12-4	15	TRBD2	TRBJ2-1	once	TGTGCCAGCAGTCTGGGACTAGATCAGTATGCTGAGAAGTTCTTC	CASSLGLDQYAEKFF
TRBV12-3/TRBV12-4	11	NA	TRBJ2-1	few	TGTGCCAGCAGTTCTGTCTCTGAGCAGTTCTTC	CASSSVSEQFF
TRBV29-1	13	TRBD2	TRBJ2-7	NA	TGCAGCGTTTTTAAGCGGGAGGGCTACGAGCAGTACTTC	CSVFKREGYEQYF
TRBV6-1	12	NA	TRBJ2-5	many	TGTGCCAGCAGTTCACCTACAGAGACCCAGTACTTC	CASSSPTETQYF
TRBV5-6	14	TRBD2	TRBJ2-3	NA	TGTGCCAGCAGCGGCGGGAGAAATGCAGATACGCAGTATTTT	CASSGGRNADTQYF
TRBV27	17	TRBD2	TRBJ2-7	NA	TGTGCCAGCAGCCGACTAGCGGGAGTAAAGGGACCTACGGAGCAGTACTTC	CASSRLAGVKGPTEQYF
TRBV19	14	TRBD2	TRBJ2-7	NA	TGTGCCAGTAGTATGTCCCTAGCGGCTTACGAGCAGTACTTC	CASSMSLAAYEQYF
TRBV7-8	19	TRBD2	TRBJ2-3	many	TGTGCCAGCAGCTACCCGGGACTAGCGGGAGGGACGGTCACAGATACGCAGTATTTT	CASSYPGLAGGTVTDTQYF
TRBV30	14	TRBD1	TRBJ2-5	NA	TGTGCCTGGAGTGACAGGGGGCTTGTAGAGACCCAGTACTTC	CAWSDRGLVETQYF
TRBV6-1	17	TRBD2	TRBJ2-7	NA	TGTGCCAGCAGCATCGGGACTAGCGGGAAAGGAGCCTACGAGCAGTACTTC	CASSIGTSGKGAYEQYF
TRBV9	14	TRBD1	TRBJ2-3	NA	TGTGCCAGCAGCGCCCAGGGGGCTGTAGATACGCAGTATTTT	CASSAQGAVDTQYF
TRBV7-3	17	NA	TRBJ1-1	few	TGTGCCAGCAGCTTAAGGCCTCTTAATCGGATGAACACTGAAGCTTTCTTT	CASSLRPLNRMNTEAFF
TRBV6-5	13	NA	TRBJ2-5	many	TGTGCCAGCAGTTACTCTATCGCCGAGACCCAGTACTTC	CASSYSIAETQYF
TRBV28	15	NA	TRBJ1-1	few	TGTGCCAGCAGTTTCAATCTGGGGATGAACACTGAAGCTCTCTTT	CASSFNLGMNTEALF
TRBV6-1	16	NA	TRBJ2-2	few	TGTGCCAGCAGTGGAACAGCGGAGAAGAACACCGGGGAGCTGTTTTTT	CASSGTAEKNTGELFF
TRBV12-3/TRBV12-4	15	NA	TRBJ2-2	NA	TGTGCCAGCAGACGGGACTCCATAAGGTCCGGGGAGCTGTTTTTT	CASRRDSIRSGELFF
TRBV6-1	13	NA	TRBJ1-2	once	TGTGCCAGCAGTCCCGGGACACGCTATGGCTACACCTTC	CASSPGTRYGYTF
TRBV2	15	TRBD2	TRBJ2-1	NA	TGTGCCAGCAGCCTACTAGCGGGAGGCTCGGTTGAGCAGTTCTTC	CASSLLAGGSVEQFF
TRBV5-6	16	TRBD1	TRBJ1-1	few	TGTGCCAGCAGCTTGAGACAGGGGGGCATGAACACTGAAGCTTTCTTT	CASSLRQGGMNTEAFF
TRBV5-4	13	NA	TRBJ1-1	NA	TGTGCCAGCAGCCTCGCCGGAACAACTGAAGCTTTCTTT	CASSLAGTTEAFF
TRBV27	17	TRBD2	TRBJ2-7	NA	TGTGCCAGCAGTTTTAGTCGGGGACTAGCGGGAGTCGACGAGCAGTACTTC	CASSFSRGLAGVDEQYF
TRBV28	15	NA	TRBJ2-1	many	TGTGCCAGCAGTTTTGCGCCAAGCTCCTACAATGAGCAGTTCTTC	CASSFAPSSYNEQFF
TRBV20-1	13	TRBD1	TRBJ2-7	NA	TGCAGTGCGCCCGGGACAGGGTTCTACGAGCAGTACTTC	CSAPGTGFYEQYF
TRBV7-9	14	NA	TRBJ2-7	many	TGTGCCAGCAGCTACCACGGGACCAACTACGAGCAGTACTTC	CASSYHGTNYEQYF
TRBV29-1	16	NA	TRBJ2-5	NA	TGCAGCGTTGAGTGGGCAGGGTCCCTTTTCCAAGAGACCCAGTACTTC	CSVEWAGSLFQETQYF
TRBV5-6	13	NA	TRBJ2-2	few	TGTGCCAGCAGCTTACTCTACACCGGGGAGCTGTTTTTT	CASSLLYTGELFF
TRBV4-1	16	NA	TRBJ2-3	few	TGCGCCAGCAGCCAAGCGGCTAGCGCGAGCACAGATACGCAGTATTTT	CASSQAASASTDTQYF
TRBV19	15	NA	TRBJ2-7	NA	TGTGCCAGTAGTATCTCGGGCAGGGGAACCTACGAGCAGTACTTC	CASSISGRGTYEQYF
TRBV5-8	15	TRBD2	TRBJ2-1	NA	TGTGCCAGCAGCTTGACTAGCGGGAGGCACAATGAGCAGTTCTTC	CASSLTSGRHNEQFF
TRBV28	12	TRBD1	TRBJ1-1	NA	TGTGCCAGCAGCCTACAGGGGCGCCGAGCTTTCTTT	CASSLQGRRAFF
TRBV10-3	15	NA	TRBJ2-7	once	TGTGCCATCAGTGAGTTAGCGGAGGGGTCCTACGAGCAGTACTTC	CAISELAEGSYEQYF
TRBV12-3/TRBV12-4	14	NA	TRBJ2-2	once	TGTGCCAGCAGTTTTGGACCCCCGGCCGGGGAGCTGTTTTTT	CASSFGPPAGELFF
TRBV7-3	15	NA	TRBJ2-1	few	TGTGCCAGCAGCCCCTCCGCGGGCTCCTACAATGAGCAGTTCTTC	CASSPSAGSYNEQFF
TRBV29-1	15	NA	TRBJ1-1	many	TGCAGCGTTGAATTTTTGGCAGCGCGGAACACTGAAGCTTTCTTT	CSVEFLAARNTEAFF
TRBV24-1	15	NA	TRBJ1-1	NA	TGTGCCACCAGTGAGCCAGGGAGGGGTTTGACTGAAGCTTTCTTT	CATSEPGRGLTEAFF
TRBV11-2	15	NA	TRBJ2-7	NA	TGTGCCAGCAGCTTAAGCCCCCAGGGTCTTTACGAGCAGTACTTC	CASSLSPQGLYEQYF
TRBV27	12	NA	TRBJ1-1	many	TGTGCCAGCAGTTTTGGGAACGCTGAAGCTTTCTTT	CASSFGNAEAFF